Shown below are 16 T cell receptor beta chains from a single sample sequenced in a study of cytomegalovirus exposure and HLA in healthy donors. A multiplex PCR was run with 60 Vbeta primers and 13 Jbeta primers. Assay: immunoSEQ multiplex PCR; the TCRdb copy retains only in-frame clones and omits some. The sample includes about 120,000 clones, about 78% of them seen just once. Sequencing was performed on PBMCs. These receptors were collected from a woman aged 40 to 49 in good health and CMV-seropositive.

The chain is built from TRBV5-4 and TRBJ2-6; D may be TRBD1 (5 bases). From germline, CDR1 is SGHNT and CDR2 YYREEE (reference sequence). The CDR3 loop spans 16 amino acids. Trimming took 4 bases from V and 2 from J, leaving 13 bases between them. CDR3 nucleotide sequence: TGTGCCAGCAGCATACGCAGGGTTGCTGGGGCCAACGTCCTGACTTTC. Protein sequence: CASSIRRVAGANVLTF.

The chain is built from TRBV14 and TRBJ2-4, with 7 bases identical to TRBD1. The germline CDR1 and CDR2 sequences are SGHDN and FVKESK. With 4 bases clipped from V and 4 bases from J, the junction kept 10 bases outside the gene matches. This CDR3 comprises 16 residues. The CDR3 DNA is TGTGCCAGCAGCCTTACAAGGACAGGTGGAAAAAACATTCAGTACTTC. Amino acids: CASSLTRTGGKNIQYF.

The chain employs TRBV9 and TRBJ1-2, with 8 bases that match TRBD1. V lost 7 bases to trimming and J lost 8 bases; unmatched junction nucleotides: 13. The germline V gene encodes CDR1 SGDLS and CDR2 YYNGEE. This CDR3 spans 14 amino acids. The CDR3 DNA reads as TGTGCCAGCGCTCCAACCGGGACAGGAATCGGCTACACCTTC. This encodes CASAPTGTGIGYTF.

This sequence joins TRBV18 and TRBJ2-2; 8 positions match TRBD1. V was pared by 3 bases and J by 1 base, with 1 base of the junction left unmatched. Germline V gives CDR1 KGHSH, CDR2 LQKENI. The CDR3 extends over 15 amino acids. The CDR3 spells CASSPDRGNTGELFF. In DNA, the CDR3 is TGTGCCAGCTCACCTGACAGGGGGAACACCGGGGAGCTGTTTTTT.

The chain carries TRBV29-1 and TRBJ1-3, with a tentative D call TRBD1 (6 bases). V was cut by 0 bases and J by 0 bases, with 9 bases left in between. Germline V gene sequence: CDR1 SQVTM, CDR2 ANQGSEA. The length of the CDR3 is 15 residues. CDR3 residues: CSVEDQGSSGNTIYF. Written as DNA, the CDR3 is TGCAGCGTTGAAGACCAGGGGAGCTCTGGAAACACCATATATTTT.

This clone showed up just a few times. The chain joins TRBV19 to TRBJ2-1; 7 bases map to TRBD1. The germline V gene encodes CDR1 LNHDA and CDR2 SQIVND (reference sequence). The CDR3 consists of 14 residues. The V gene end was trimmed by 5 bases and the J gene end by 8 bases; junction bases not matched to a gene: 9. CDR3 residues: CASSPRRQGDEQFF. DNA for the CDR3: TGTGCCAGTAGTCCTCGCCGACAGGGCGATGAGCAGTTCTTC.

The V call is TRBV9, the J call TRBJ1-6; a weak D match, TRBD1 (5 bases). The germline V gene has CDR1 SGDLS and CDR2 YYNGEE. V lost 4 bases to trimming and J lost 3 bases, with 14 bases between them. The CDR3 is 16 residues long. The CDR3 spells CASSLTGHHYNSPLHF. The CDR3 DNA reads TGTGCCAGCAGCCTTACAGGACACCACTATAATTCACCCCTCCACTTT.

This chain links TRBV15 with TRBJ1-1; D ambiguous. V gave up 1 base and J gave up 10 bases, with 13 bases separating them. The CDR3 has 13 amino acids. The germline V gene has CDR1 LNHNV and CDR2 YYDKDF (reference sequence). CDR3 protein: CATSRGGLLGAFF. CDR3 nucleotide sequence: TGTGCCACCAGCAGAGGCGGCCTTTTAGGAGCTTTCTTT.

The V call is TRBV7-2, the J call TRBJ2-2; 8 bases agree with TRBD1. The germline gives CDR1 SGHTA, CDR2 FQGNSA. With V trimmed by 5 bases and J by 4 bases, 9 bases remained unmatched. This CDR3 has 16 amino acids. This CDR3 is CASSAAGGLGTGELFF. As DNA, the CDR3 is TGTGCCAGCAGCGCAGCAGGGGGCCTCGGCACCGGGGAGCTGTTTTTT.

This clone was counted between two and nine times. The V call is TRBV5-1, the J call TRBJ1-4; TRBD1 aligns across 7 bases. There are 14 residues in the CDR3. With V trimmed by 4 bases and J by 5 bases, 5 bases remained unmatched. Germline-derived CDR1 and CDR2 are SGHRS and YFSETQ. The CDR3 protein is CASSDRDRNEKLFF. The CDR3 DNA reads TGCGCCAGCAGCGACCGGGACAGAAATGAAAAACTGTTTTTT.

This clone has only a few counts. The V and J genes are TRBV6-6 and TRBJ1-6, with D possibly being TRBD1 (5 bases). Germline CDR1 reads MNHNY; CDR2 reads SVGAGI (reference sequence). This CDR3 has 15 residues. The V end lost 6 bases, the J end lost 0 bases, and 9 bases lay between the germline ends. CDR3 sequence reads: CASSLDSSYNSPLHF. DNA of the CDR3: TGTGCCAGCAGCTTAGACAGCTCCTATAATTCACCCCTCCACTTT.

V is TRBV4-1 and J is TRBJ1-3; D gene ambiguous. V lost 7 bases and J lost 1, with 14 bases in between. There are 15 residues in the CDR3. Germline values: CDR1 MGHRA, CDR2 YSYEKL. CDR3 protein: CASTLTRQSGNTIYF. The CDR3 DNA reads TGCGCCAGCACCCTCACTAGGCAATCTGGAAACACCATATATTTT.

This sequence joins TRBV7-2 and TRBJ2-7, with TRBD1 identical over 10 bases. The V gene end was trimmed by 4 bases and the J gene end by 2 bases; junction bases not matched to a gene: 2. CDR3 length: 14 amino acids. In germline, CDR1 is SGHTA, CDR2 FQGNSA. The CDR3 nucleotides read TGTGCCAGCAGCTCGGGACAGGGGCCCTACGAGCAGTACTTC. Translation: CASSSGQGPYEQYF. Based on the CDR3 plus reference TRBV7-2 and TRBJ2-7, the full variable domain is GAGVSQSPSNKVTEKGKDVELRCDPISGHTALYWYRQSLGQGLEFLIYFQGNSAPDKSGLPSDRFSAERTGGSVSTLTIQRTQQEDSAVYLCASSSGQGPYEQYFGPGTRLTVT.

The chain is built from TRBV11-1 and TRBJ2-7; D unclear. The CDR3 length is 11 residues. Germline V CDR1 and CDR2: SGHAT, FQDESV (reference sequence). The V end was cut by 6 bases, the J end by 2 bases, with 5 bases between. CDR3 sequence (DNA): TGTGCCAGCAGTCGTACCTACGAGCAGTACTTC. Translating it yields CASSRTYEQYF.

As concerns this clone: The sample has other DNA sequences that encode this CDR3 too. The chain employs TRBV7-9 and TRBJ1-2, with D possibly TRBD1 on 5 matching bases. Deletions cut 3 bases from V and 2 bases from J, with 7 bases between. Germline lookup yields CDR1 SEHNR and CDR2 FQNEAQ (reference sequence). The CDR3 consists of 13 residues. The CDR3 DNA is TGTGCCAGCAGCTTGGGGGGAAACTATGGCTACACCTTC. Its protein is CASSLGGNYGYTF.

The gene calls are TRBV10-2 and TRBJ2-7, with 7 positions matching TRBD1. The length of the CDR3 is 13 residues. Trimming cost V 7 bases and J 5 bases; bases outside gene matches: 8. Looked up from germline, CDR1 is WSHSY and CDR2 is SAAADI. The CDR3, as DNA: TGCGCCAGCACTTTACAGGGGTGGGACGAGCAGTACTTC. Protein: CASTLQGWDEQYF.